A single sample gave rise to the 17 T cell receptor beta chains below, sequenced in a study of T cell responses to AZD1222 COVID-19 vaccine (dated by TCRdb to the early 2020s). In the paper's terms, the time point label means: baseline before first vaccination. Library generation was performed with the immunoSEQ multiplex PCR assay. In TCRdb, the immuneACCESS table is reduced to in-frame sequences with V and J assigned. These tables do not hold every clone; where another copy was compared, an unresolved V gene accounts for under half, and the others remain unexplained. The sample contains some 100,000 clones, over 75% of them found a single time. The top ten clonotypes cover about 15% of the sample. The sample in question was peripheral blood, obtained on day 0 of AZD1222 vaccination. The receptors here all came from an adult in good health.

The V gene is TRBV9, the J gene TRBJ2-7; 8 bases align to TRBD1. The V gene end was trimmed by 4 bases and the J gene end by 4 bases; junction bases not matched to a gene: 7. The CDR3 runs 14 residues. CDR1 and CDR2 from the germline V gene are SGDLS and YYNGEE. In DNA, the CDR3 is TGTGCCAGCAGCATTGGACAGGGACCATACGAGCAGTACTTC. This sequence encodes CASSIGQGPYEQYF.

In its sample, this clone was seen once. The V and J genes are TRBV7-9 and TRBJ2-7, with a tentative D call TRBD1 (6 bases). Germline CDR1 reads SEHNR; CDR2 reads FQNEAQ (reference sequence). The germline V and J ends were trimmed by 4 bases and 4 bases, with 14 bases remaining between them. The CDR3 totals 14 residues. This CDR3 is CASSWGTGIYEQYF. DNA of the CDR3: TGTGCCAGCAGCTGGGGCACAGGGATATACGAGCAGTACTTC.

The CDR3 DNA reads as TGTGCCAGCAGCTTGGGAACTCTAGGAGGCAGCGTAGATACGCAGTATTTT. Translation gives CASSLGTLGGSVDTQYF. The chain is built from TRBV5-8 and TRBJ2-3; D may be TRBD2 (5 bases). The length of the CDR3 is 17 residues. In germline, CDR1 is SGHTS, CDR2 YDEGEE. V was pared by 0 bases and J by 5 bases, with 19 bases between.

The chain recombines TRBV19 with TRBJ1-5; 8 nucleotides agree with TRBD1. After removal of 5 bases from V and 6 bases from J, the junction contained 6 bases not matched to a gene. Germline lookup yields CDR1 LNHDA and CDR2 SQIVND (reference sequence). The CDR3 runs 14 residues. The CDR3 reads CASSPPGGGQPQHF. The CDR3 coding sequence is TGTGCCAGTAGTCCCCCAGGGGGCGGTCAGCCCCAGCATTTT.

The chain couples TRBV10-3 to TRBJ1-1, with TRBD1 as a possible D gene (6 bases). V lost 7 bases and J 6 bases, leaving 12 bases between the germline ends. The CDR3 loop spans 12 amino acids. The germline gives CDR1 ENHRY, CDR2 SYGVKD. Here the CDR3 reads CAITGSGAEAFF. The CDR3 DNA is TGTGCCATCACGGGTTCAGGGGCTGAAGCTTTCTTT.

The CDR3 here is CSASRTAYSNQPQHF. CDR3 nucleotides: TGCAGTGCTAGTCGGACAGCTTATAGCAATCAGCCCCAGCATTTT. This rearrangement joins TRBV20-1 to TRBJ1-5, with D perhaps TRBD1 (6 bases). V shed 3 bases and J shed 0 bases, with 12 bases lying between them. Germline V gene data show CDR1 as DFQATT and CDR2 as SNEGSKA (reference sequence). This CDR3 is 15 amino acids long.

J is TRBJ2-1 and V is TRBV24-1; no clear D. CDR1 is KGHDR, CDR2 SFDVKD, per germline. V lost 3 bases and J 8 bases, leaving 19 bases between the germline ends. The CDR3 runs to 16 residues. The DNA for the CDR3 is TGTGCCACCAGTGATCTGAAGACGGGCACACACGATGAGCAGTTCTTC. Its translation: CATSDLKTGTHDEQFF.

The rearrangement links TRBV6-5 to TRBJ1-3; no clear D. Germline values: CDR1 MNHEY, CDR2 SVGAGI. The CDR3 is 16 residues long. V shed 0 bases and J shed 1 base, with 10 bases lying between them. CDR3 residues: CASSYSARLSGNTIYF. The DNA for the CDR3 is TGTGCCAGCAGTTACTCCGCACGATTATCTGGAAACACCATATATTTT.

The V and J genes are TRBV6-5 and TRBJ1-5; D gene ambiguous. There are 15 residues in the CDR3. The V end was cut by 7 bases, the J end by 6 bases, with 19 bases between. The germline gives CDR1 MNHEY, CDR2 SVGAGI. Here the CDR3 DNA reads TGTGCCAGCAATTTTGAGACAACGGGGATTCAGCCCCAGCATTTT. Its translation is CASNFETTGIQPQHF.

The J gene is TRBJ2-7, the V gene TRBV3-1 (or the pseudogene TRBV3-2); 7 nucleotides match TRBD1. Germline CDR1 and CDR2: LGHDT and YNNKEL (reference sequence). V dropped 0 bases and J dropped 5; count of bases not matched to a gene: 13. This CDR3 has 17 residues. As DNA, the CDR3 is TGTGCCAGCAGCCAAGATCTAGGACAGGTCCTCGGGGACGAGCAGTACTTC. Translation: CASSQDLGQVLGDEQYF.

The CDR3 sequence is CASSPGRTTEAFF. The DNA for the CDR3 is TGTGCCAGCAGCCCCGGACGGACCACTGAAGCTTTCTTT. This rearrangement joins TRBV6-5 to TRBJ1-1; no reliable D call. The CDR3 spans 13 residues. The V end was cut by 6 bases, the J end by 4 bases, with 12 bases between. The germline gives CDR1 MNHEY, CDR2 SVGAGI.

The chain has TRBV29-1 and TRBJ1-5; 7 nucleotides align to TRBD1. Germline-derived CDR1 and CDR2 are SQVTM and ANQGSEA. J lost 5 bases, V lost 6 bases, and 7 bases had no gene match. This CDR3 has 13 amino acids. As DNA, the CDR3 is TGCAGCGTCCGTCGGGACAGCGATCAGCCCCAGCATTTT. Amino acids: CSVRRDSDQPQHF.

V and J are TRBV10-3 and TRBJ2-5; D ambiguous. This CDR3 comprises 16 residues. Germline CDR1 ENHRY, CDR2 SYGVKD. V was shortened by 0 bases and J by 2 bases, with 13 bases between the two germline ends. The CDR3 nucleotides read TGTGCCATCAGTGAGTCACCGGGCCAAGAACAAGAGACCCAGTACTTC. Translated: CAISESPGQEQETQYF.

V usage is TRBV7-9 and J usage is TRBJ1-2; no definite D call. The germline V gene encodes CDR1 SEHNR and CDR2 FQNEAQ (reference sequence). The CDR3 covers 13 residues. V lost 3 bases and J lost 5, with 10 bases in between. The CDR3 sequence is CASSFWSEYGYTF. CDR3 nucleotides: TGTGCCAGCAGCTTTTGGTCCGAATATGGCTACACCTTC.

This CDR3 reads CASSLFGQPYEQYF. The CDR3 DNA follows: TGTGCCAGCAGCTTATTCGGGCAACCCTACGAGCAGTACTTC. The chain uses TRBV7-2 and TRBJ2-7; D gene unclear. Germline CDR1 reads SGHTA; CDR2 reads FQGNSA. The CDR3 is 14 residues long. V was cut by 2 bases and J by 2 bases, with 10 bases left in between.

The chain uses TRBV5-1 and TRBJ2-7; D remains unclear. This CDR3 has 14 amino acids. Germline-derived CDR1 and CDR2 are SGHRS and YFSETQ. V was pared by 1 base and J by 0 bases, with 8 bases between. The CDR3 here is CASSLTSNSYEQYF. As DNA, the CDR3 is TGCGCCAGCAGCTTGACATCAAACTCCTACGAGCAGTACTTC.

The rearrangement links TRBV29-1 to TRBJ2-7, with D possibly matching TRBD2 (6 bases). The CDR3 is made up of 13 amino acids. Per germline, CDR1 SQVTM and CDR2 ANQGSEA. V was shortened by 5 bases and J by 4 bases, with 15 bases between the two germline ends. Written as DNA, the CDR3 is TGCAGCGTTCGTGGGGAGGCCCGATACGAGCAGTACTTC. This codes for CSVRGEARYEQYF.